The 27 T cell receptor beta chains below all came from one sample that was sequenced in a study of blood T cell repertoires in COVID-19. The table came from immunoSEQ multiplex PCR; TCRdb's copy has only in-frame clones and leaves some out. The sample lists some 170,000 clones, around 87% occurring once. Sequencing used peripheral blood. These receptors all stem from a woman in her sixties or seventies with COVID-19, enrolled during active disease.

The chain combines TRBV28 with TRBJ1-1; D is perhaps TRBD1 (6 bases). The germline V gene encodes CDR1 MDHEN and CDR2 SYDVKM. The V gene lost 3 bases and the J gene lost 4 bases, with 12 bases spanning the gap. This CDR3 is built from 14 residues. DNA of the CDR3: TGTGCCAGCAGTTTGGGGGCCAGGCGCACTGAAGCTTTCTTT. It encodes CASSLGARRTEAFF.

The chain couples TRBV12-3 or TRBV12-4 to TRBJ1-2; the D gene is possibly TRBD1 (5 bases). Trimming took off 2 bases at V and 6 bases at J, with 10 bases between the two ends. The CDR3 consists of 13 residues. This chain's CDR3 is CASSLFSGNGYTF. CDR3 in DNA: TGTGCCAGCAGTTTATTTTCAGGGAATGGCTACACCTTC.

This clone was seen a few times. V usage is TRBV9 and J usage is TRBJ2-7; a weak D match, TRBD1 (6 bases). Germline CDR1 SGDLS, CDR2 YYNGEE. Trimming took off 4 bases at V and 11 bases at J, with 19 bases between the two ends. The CDR3 consists of 13 residues. The CDR3 DNA is TGTGCCAGCAGCTCACTCCTACAGGGTACAAAGTACTTC. Amino acids: CASSSLLQGTKYF.

As DNA, the CDR3 is TGTGCCTGCCCCCGGGGGACTGGAAACACCATATATTTT. It is translated as CACPRGTGNTIYF. V gene TRBV30 combines with J gene TRBJ1-3; tentatively, D is TRBD1 (5 bases). Germline values: CDR1 GTSNPN, CDR2 SVGIG (reference sequence). The CDR3 contains 13 residues. V lost 6 bases and J lost 2, with 11 bases in between.

J is TRBJ1-2 and V is TRBV6-5; D not certain. Deletions cut 2 bases from V and 5 bases from J, with 9 bases between. CDR1 and CDR2 (germline): MNHEY, SVGAGI. This CDR3 has 13 residues. For the CDR3, the DNA is TGTGCCAGCAGTTACGTCTCGGGTTATGGCTACACCTTC. Translating gives CASSYVSGYGYTF.

V usage is TRBV7-2 and J usage is TRBJ1-1, with 9 nucleotides matching TRBD1. The CDR3 consists of 16 residues. Germline CDR1 reads SGHTA; CDR2 reads FQGNSA. V trimming: 1 base; J trimming: 4 bases; junction bases outside the gene matches: 7. DNA of the CDR3: TGTGCCAGCAGCTTAGTCGGGATACAGGGGGCCACTGAAGCTTTCTTT. Translating gives CASSLVGIQGATEAFF.

The chain uses TRBV6-5 and TRBJ1-2; 7 bases are a match to TRBD1. With 6 bases clipped from V and 4 bases from J, the junction kept 8 bases outside the gene matches. Germline V gives CDR1 MNHEY, CDR2 SVGAGI. This CDR3 is 14 amino acids long. The CDR3 sequence is CASSRMDRTYGYTF. DNA for the CDR3: TGTGCCAGCAGCAGGATGGACAGGACCTATGGCTACACCTTC.

This sequence joins TRBV10-3 and TRBJ1-1, with 7 bases aligning to TRBD1. The CDR3 has 13 residues. Trimming removed 6 bases from V and 3 bases from J; junction bases left unmatched: 4. Germline loops: CDR1 ENHRY, CDR2 SYGVKD. Here the CDR3 reads CAIRQGKDTEAFF. CDR3 coding DNA: TGTGCCATCAGACAGGGGAAGGACACTGAAGCTTTCTTT.

This chain connects TRBV2 to TRBJ1-1, with D tentatively TRBD1 (5 bases). The CDR3 is 12 residues long. V was clipped by 6 bases and J by 11 bases, with 16 bases between them. From germline, CDR1 is SNHLY and CDR2 FYNNEI. The CDR3 protein is CASSAAGPEAFF. The CDR3 bases are TGTGCCAGCAGCGCCGCAGGGCCCGAGGCTTTCTTT.

V is TRBV4-1 and J is TRBJ2-3; D possibly corresponds to TRBD1 (5 bases). The germline CDR1 and CDR2 sequences are MGHRA and YSYEKL. This CDR3 is 18 amino acids long. V lost 4 bases to trimming and J lost 0 bases, with 20 bases between them. CDR3 in DNA: TGCGCCAGCAGCCCTAGGTCCAGGGCACGGTTTAGCACAGATACGCAGTATTTT. Protein sequence: CASSPRSRARFSTDTQYF.

This clone has a handful of counts. The chain combines TRBV19 with TRBJ1-4; 7 positions match TRBD1. After removal of 7 bases from V and 8 bases from J, the junction contained 13 bases not matched to a gene. Germline V gene data show CDR1 as LNHDA and CDR2 as SQIVND (reference sequence). This CDR3 is built from 15 residues. In DNA, the CDR3 is TGTGCCAGTACTTCCACAGGGGCTGAGAGGGAAAAACTGTTTTTT. It codes for CASTSTGAEREKLFF. Combining the CDR3 with reference TRBV19 and TRBJ1-4 gives the whole variable domain DGGITQSPKYLFRKEGQNVTLSCEQNLNHDAMYWYRQDPGQGLRLIYYSQIVNDFQKGDIAEGYSVSREKKESFPLTVTSAQKNPTAFYLCASTSTGAEREKLFFGSGTQLSVL.

The chain employs TRBV5-6 and TRBJ1-2; 10 positions match TRBD1. From germline, CDR1 is SGHDT and CDR2 YYEEEE. V lost 2 bases, J lost 4 bases, and 8 bases stayed unmatched. There are 16 residues in the CDR3. The CDR3 is CASSFLPGQGIYGYTF. Here the CDR3 DNA reads TGTGCCAGCAGCTTTCTCCCGGGACAGGGGATCTATGGCTACACCTTC.

This chain links TRBV6-4 with TRBJ2-1, with TRBD2 matching over 8 bases. The germline CDR1 and CDR2 sequences are MRHNA and SNTAGT. V was pared by 4 bases and J by 1 base, with 6 bases of the junction left unmatched. The CDR3 sequence is 16 residues long. CDR3 amino acids: CASSALSGSSYNEQFF. The CDR3 bases are TGTGCCAGCAGTGCTCTAAGCGGGAGTTCCTACAATGAGCAGTTCTTC.

J is TRBJ2-1 and V is TRBV6-2 or TRBV6-3; D is undetermined. Trimming left V 5 bases short and J 0 bases short, with 14 bases between. Germline V gene data show CDR1 as MNHEY and CDR2 as SVGEGT. The CDR3 has 16 residues. The CDR3 is CASSPEAAISYNEQFF. The CDR3 DNA follows: TGTGCCAGCAGTCCCGAGGCGGCAATCTCCTACAATGAGCAGTTCTTC.

The rearrangement joins TRBV10-2 to TRBJ2-7; D call uncertain. The CDR3 runs to 12 residues. The V gene's germline CDR1 is WSHSY and CDR2 SAAADI. Trimming stripped 5 bases from V and 2 bases from J, with 7 bases between. The CDR3 nucleotides are TGCGCCAGCAGTAGCGAAACCTACGAGCAGTACTTC. Amino acid sequence: CASSSETYEQYF.

The V and J genes are TRBV5-1 and TRBJ2-3, with 11 bases that match TRBD2. The CDR3 totals 17 residues. J gave up 0 bases and V 0 bases, and 3 bases lay outside the gene matches. Germline V gene data show CDR1 as SGHRS and CDR2 as YFSETQ. The CDR3 loop is CASSLDTSGSSTDTQYF. CDR3 nucleotides: TGCGCCAGCAGCTTGGATACTAGCGGGAGTAGCACAGATACGCAGTATTTT.

This chain connects TRBV14 to TRBJ1-3, with D perhaps matching TRBD1 (6 bases). The CDR3 extends over 15 amino acids. V gave up 1 base and J gave up 0 bases, with 7 bases separating them. The germline CDR1 and CDR2 sequences are SGHDN and FVKESK. The CDR3 region is CASSQGTASGNTIYF. The CDR3 DNA reads as TGTGCCAGCAGCCAAGGGACAGCCTCTGGAAACACCATATATTTT.

V gene TRBV15 combines with J gene TRBJ2-7; 7 bases match TRBD1. The V and J ends lost 5 bases and 1 base, in that order; junction bases with no gene match: 14. Germline loops: CDR1 LNHNV, CDR2 YYDKDF (reference sequence). This CDR3 is 17 amino acids long. The CDR3 sequence: CATSPTPGQTLSYEQYF. Written as DNA, the CDR3 is TGTGCCACCAGCCCAACCCCGGGACAGACGCTTTCCTACGAGCAGTACTTC.

The chain employs TRBV30 and TRBJ1-5; a possible D gene is TRBD1 (5 bases). The length of the CDR3 is 13 residues. CDR1 is GTSNPN, CDR2 SVGIG, per germline (reference sequence). V lost 3 bases to trimming and J lost 7 bases, with 13 bases between them. The CDR3 spells CAWRGRGDQPQHF. In nucleotides, the CDR3 is TGTGCCTGGAGAGGGAGGGGAGACCAGCCCCAGCATTTT. The full variable domain, with the rest looked up from reference TRBV30 and TRBJ1-5, is SQTIHQWPATLVQPVGSPLSLECTVEGTSNPNLYWYRQAAGRGLQLLFYSVGIGQISSEVPQNLSASRPQDRQFILSSKKLLLSDSGFYLCAWRGRGDQPQHFGDGTRLSIL.

With regard to this clone: The junction departs from germline at one end; a sequencing error may be responsible. This chain links TRBV7-7 with TRBJ2-3; 7 bases fit TRBD2. CDR1 is SSHAT and CDR2 is FNYEAQ in the germline V gene (reference sequence). This CDR3 comprises 15 residues. CDR3 bases: TGTGCTAGCAGCTTACAGGCGGGAGCAACAGATACGCAGTATTTT. Translated, it gives CASSLQAGATDTQYF.

V usage is TRBV4-2 and J usage is TRBJ1-6; no clear D gene. CDR1 LGHNA and CDR2 YNFKEQ come from the germline V gene. Trimming took off 0 bases at V and 9 bases at J, with 18 bases between the two ends. The CDR3 is 17 residues long. The CDR3 bases are TGTGCCAGCAGCCAAGATAGCGGCACCAGTTCAGGTTCACCCCTCCACTTT. This encodes CASSQDSGTSSGSPLHF.

The chain recombines TRBV6-1 with TRBJ1-1; 8 bases fit TRBD1. This CDR3 contains 16 residues. With 1 base clipped from V and 0 bases from J, the junction kept 4 bases outside the gene matches. Germline CDR1 is MNHNS and CDR2 is SASEGT. Here the CDR3 DNA reads TGTGCCAGCAGTGAAGGTCAGGGGGCCATGAACACTGAAGCTTTCTTT. Translating gives CASSEGQGAMNTEAFF.

The chain is built from TRBV19 and TRBJ1-5; no clear D. The CDR3 covers 16 residues. V lost 8 bases and J 6 bases, leaving 23 bases between the germline ends. The V gene's germline CDR1 is LNHDA and CDR2 SQIVND (reference sequence). CDR3 DNA sequence: TGTGCCAGTGGGTCCTCAGGTTTCGGGGTGCGTCAGCCCCAGCATTTT. Encoded protein: CASGSSGFGVRQPQHF.

The rearrangement joins TRBV28 to TRBJ2-7; 8 nucleotides match TRBD2. This CDR3 contains 19 residues. CDR1 and CDR2 from the germline V gene are MDHEN and SYDVKM. The V and J ends lost 7 bases and 2 bases, in that order; junction bases with no gene match: 22. The CDR3 sequence: CASNDSGGLAFRATYEQYF. Written as DNA, the CDR3 is TGTGCCAGCAACGACTCGGGAGGACTAGCTTTCCGGGCCACCTACGAGCAGTACTTC.

The table lists this clone with a few counts. The V call is TRBV2, the J call TRBJ1-1; no clear D. Deletions cut 1 base from V and 0 bases from J, with 6 bases between. Germline CDR1 reads SNHLY; CDR2 reads FYNNEI. This CDR3 region has 14 residues. Here the CDR3 DNA reads TGTGCCAGCAGTGAAGGAGGTATGAACACTGAAGCTTTCTTT. This translates into CASSEGGMNTEAFF.

This clone has a count of ten or more. The V call is TRBV5-1, the J call TRBJ2-6, with D possibly being TRBD1 (6 bases). Germline V gives CDR1 SGHRS, CDR2 YFSETQ. The CDR3 runs to 19 residues. V lost 4 bases and J 4 bases, leaving 24 bases between the germline ends. The CDR3 is CASSPNRQAVGSGANVLTF. The CDR3 region has the DNA TGCGCCAGCAGCCCTAACAGACAGGCAGTAGGTTCCGGGGCCAACGTCCTGACTTTC. The full variable domain, rest sourced from reference TRBV5-1 and TRBJ2-6, is KAGVTQTPRYLIKTRGQQVTLSCSPISGHRSVSWYQQTPGQGLQFLFEYFSETQRNKGNFPGRFSGRQFSNSRSEMNVSTLELGDSALYLCASSPNRQAVGSGANVLTFGAGSRLTVL.

This clone was seen just once. J is TRBJ2-5 and V is TRBV6-5, with no clear D. Trimming cost V 5 bases and J 0 bases, with 7 bases left between them. CDR1 is MNHEY, CDR2 SVGAGI, per germline. This CDR3 has 13 amino acids. CDR3 region: CASSREYQETQYF. CDR3 sequence (DNA): TGTGCCAGCAGTCGAGAGTACCAAGAGACCCAGTACTTC.